Each of the 9 T cell receptor beta chains below was sequenced from the same sample in a study of cytomegalovirus exposure and HLA in healthy donors. Generated by immunoSEQ multiplex PCR, the TCRdb table keeps only in-frame clones and is missing some. The table includes 150,000 or so clones, about 86% detected once. Sequencing was done on a sample of PBMCs. The receptors shown here come from a human donor in good health.

The CDR3 DNA sequence: TGTGCCAGCACCTTAGAGCTACAGGGGAACTATGGCTACACCTTC. Its translation: CASTLELQGNYGYTF. The genes are TRBV21-1 and TRBJ1-2; TRBD1 is taken as the D call from the table, unchecked against the DNA. TRBV21-1 is a pseudogene. The CDR3 covers 15 residues.

V usage is TRBV30 and J usage is TRBJ2-1; 8 positions agree with TRBD2. The CDR3 extends over 17 amino acids. Germline lookup yields CDR1 GTSNPN and CDR2 SVGIG (reference sequence). Unmatched junction bases numbered 16, after V lost 3 bases and J lost 6 bases. The CDR3 sequence: CAWSILAGLPGGNEQFF. CDR3 DNA: TGTGCCTGGAGCATCCTAGCGGGTCTCCCGGGAGGCAATGAGCAGTTCTTC.

This clone was counted a single time. The J gene is TRBJ1-1, the V gene TRBV18; D unclear. V lost 2 bases and J lost 2, with 6 bases in between. CDR1 is KGHSH, CDR2 LQKENI, per germline. The CDR3 runs to 13 residues. The CDR3 sequence: CASSPVLNTEAFF. The DNA for the CDR3 is TGTGCCAGCTCACCAGTTCTTAACACTGAAGCTTTCTTT.

This clone was detected only a few times. The CDR3 bases are TGCGCCAGCAGCAGCTCCATGAACACTGAAGCTTTCTTT. Encoded protein: CASSSSMNTEAFF. The chain carries TRBV5-1 and TRBJ1-1; D remains unclear. Germline V gene lookup returns CDR1 SGHRS and CDR2 YFSETQ. The CDR3 is made up of 13 amino acids. Between the trimmed V and J ends, which lost 4 bases and 0 bases, there was a span of 7 bases. Supplemented by reference TRBV5-1 and TRBJ1-1, the full variable domain reads KAGVTQTPRYLIKTRGQQVTLSCSPISGHRSVSWYQQTPGQGLQFLFEYFSETQRNKGNFPGRFSGRQFSNSRSEMNVSTLELGDSALYLCASSSSMNTEAFFGQGTRLTVV.

The J gene is TRBJ2-1, the V gene TRBV5-4, with D perhaps TRBD2 (6 bases). This CDR3 is built from 13 residues. Per germline, CDR1 SGHNT and CDR2 YYREEE (reference sequence). V gave up 2 bases and J gave up 12 bases, with 15 bases separating them. The CDR3 region is CASSFDSGLRQFF. CDR3 nucleotide sequence: TGTGCCAGCAGCTTTGATTCGGGACTGAGGCAGTTCTTC.

The chain's CDR3 is CAWSVRRAWGYYEQYF. CDR3 DNA sequence: TGTGCCTGGAGTGTACGGAGGGCGTGGGGATACTACGAGCAGTACTTC. The chain combines TRBV30 with TRBJ2-7; D is possibly TRBD2 (6 bases). CDR1 is GTSNPN, CDR2 SVGIG, per germline (reference sequence). This CDR3 has 16 amino acids. V lost 0 bases and J lost 3, with 18 bases in between.

The chain carries TRBV5-1 and TRBJ2-1, with 8 bases fitting TRBD2. V lost 7 bases and J lost 5; bases outside the gene matches: 14. Germline V CDR1 and CDR2: SGHRS, YFSETQ. This CDR3 has 16 residues. In DNA form, the CDR3 reads TGCGCCAGCCGCAGAGGACGGACTAGCCGAAACAATGAGCAGTTCTTC. Translation gives CASRRGRTSRNNEQFF.

The chain carries TRBV5-6 and TRBJ1-2, with a tentative D call TRBD1 (6 bases). This CDR3 contains 14 residues. The germline CDR1 and CDR2 sequences are SGHDT and YYEEEE. Deletions cut 2 bases from V and 4 bases from J, with 12 bases between. The CDR3 nucleotides are TGTGCCAGCAGCTTTGGACAGACCTCCTATGGCTACACCTTC. Encoded protein: CASSFGQTSYGYTF.

With respect to this clone: Other DNA sequences within the sample encode an identical CDR3. The V gene is TRBV5-1, the J gene TRBJ2-2; tentative D call: TRBD1 (6 bases). The CDR3 totals 15 residues. V lost 4 bases and J 0 bases, leaving 10 bases between the germline ends. Germline CDR1 is SGHRS and CDR2 is YFSETQ. CDR3 sequence: CASSQDRANTGELFF. CDR3 coding DNA: TGCGCCAGCAGCCAGGACAGAGCGAACACCGGGGAGCTGTTTTTT.